This entry lists 9 T cell receptor beta chains sequenced from one sample in a study of cytomegalovirus exposure and HLA in healthy donors. Profiled with immunoSEQ multiplex PCR; TCRdb holds only in-frame clones, not every one. The sample records 59,000 or so clones, 89% being singletons. Source material: PBMCs. The receptors come from a woman under 30 in good health and CMV-seronegative.

The CDR3 protein is CASTPGVTDTQYF. In DNA form, the CDR3 reads TGTGCCAGTACACCGGGAGTTACAGATACGCAGTATTTT. The rearrangement joins TRBV19 to TRBJ2-3; D is perhaps TRBD2 (6 bases). There are 13 residues in the CDR3. V was trimmed by 7 bases and J by 3 bases, leaving 11 bases between them. Germline V gene sequence: CDR1 LNHDA, CDR2 SQIVND (reference sequence).

The CDR3 here is CATSRQILFQGSYNEQFF. Here the CDR3 DNA reads TGTGCCACCAGCAGACAGATACTCTTCCAGGGGTCCTACAATGAGCAGTTCTTC. V usage is TRBV15 and J usage is TRBJ2-1; D possibly corresponds to TRBD1 (6 bases). Trimming stripped 2 bases from V and 1 base from J, with 18 bases between. CDR1 is LNHNV and CDR2 is YYDKDF in the germline V gene (reference sequence). The CDR3 length is 18 residues.

The chain uses TRBV19 and TRBJ2-5; D is ambiguous. CDR3 length: 13 residues. Germline CDR1 LNHDA, CDR2 SQIVND (reference sequence). The ends were cut back, 3 bases at V and 4 bases at J, with 9 bases in the middle. CDR3 in amino acids: CASSIQLGETQYF. The DNA for the CDR3 is TGTGCCAGTAGTATTCAACTTGGAGAGACCCAGTACTTC.

This chain uses TRBV14 with TRBJ2-1; D perhaps matches TRBD2 (5 bases). CDR3 size: 12 residues. Trimming took off 4 bases at V and 10 bases at J, with 11 bases between the two ends. CDR1 and CDR2 (germline): SGHDN, FVKESK. The CDR3 loop is CASSPRGSEQFF. CDR3 nucleotides: TGTGCCAGCAGCCCCCGGGGTTCAGAGCAGTTCTTC.

DNA for the CDR3: TGTGCCAGTAGTATCAGCAGGGCGGACTATGGCTACACCTTC. It yields the protein CASSISRADYGYTF. V and J are TRBV19 and TRBJ1-2, with D tentatively TRBD1 (5 bases). V lost 3 bases to trimming and J lost 3 bases, with 11 bases between them. Germline V gene lookup returns CDR1 LNHDA and CDR2 SQIVND (reference sequence). The CDR3 covers 14 residues. Based on the CDR3 plus reference TRBV19 and TRBJ1-2, the full variable domain is DGGITQSPKYLFRKEGQNVTLSCEQNLNHDAMYWYRQDPGQGLRLIYYSQIVNDFQKGDIAEGYSVSREKKESFPLTVTSAQKNPTAFYLCASSISRADYGYTFGSGTRLTVV.

The genes are TRBV6-1 and TRBJ1-1, with TRBD1 identical over 9 bases. From germline, CDR1 is MNHNS and CDR2 SASEGT. The CDR3 totals 15 residues. Germline trimming cut 5 bases from V and 4 bases from J; bases unmatched to any gene: 8. The CDR3 loop reads CASSPLQGATTEAFF. In DNA form, the CDR3 reads TGTGCCAGCAGTCCGCTACAGGGGGCGACCACTGAAGCTTTCTTT.

The chain uses TRBV5-4 and TRBJ2-6; D possibly corresponds to TRBD1 (5 bases). Trimming removed 9 bases at V and 0 bases at J, with 13 bases between. CDR1 and CDR2 from the germline V gene are SGHNT and YYREEE (reference sequence). This CDR3 comprises 15 residues. The CDR3 is CATPSDSSGANVLTF. The CDR3 DNA reads TGTGCCACTCCGTCAGACAGCTCTGGGGCCAACGTCCTGACTTTC.

The chain employs TRBV4-2 and TRBJ1-2; D unresolved. Germline assignment: CDR1 LGHNA and CDR2 YNFKEQ. Trimming removed 0 bases at V and 6 bases at J, with 14 bases between. The CDR3 spans 15 residues. DNA of the CDR3: TGTGCCAGCAGCCAAGATCGCAAGCCCGCGGATGGCTACACCTTC. Its translation is CASSQDRKPADGYTF.

Note on this clone: This may be a read error, as it is one base from a much larger clone. The J gene is TRBJ1-2, the V gene TRBV7-6, with 7 positions matching TRBD1. CDR3 length: 14 amino acids. The germline gives CDR1 SGHVS, CDR2 FNYEAQ. Trimming cost V 5 bases and J 3 bases; bases outside gene matches: 6. The CDR3 loop reads CASSPGQAHYGYTF. DNA for the CDR3: TGTGCCAGCAGCCCTGGACAGGCTCACTATGGCTACACCTTC.